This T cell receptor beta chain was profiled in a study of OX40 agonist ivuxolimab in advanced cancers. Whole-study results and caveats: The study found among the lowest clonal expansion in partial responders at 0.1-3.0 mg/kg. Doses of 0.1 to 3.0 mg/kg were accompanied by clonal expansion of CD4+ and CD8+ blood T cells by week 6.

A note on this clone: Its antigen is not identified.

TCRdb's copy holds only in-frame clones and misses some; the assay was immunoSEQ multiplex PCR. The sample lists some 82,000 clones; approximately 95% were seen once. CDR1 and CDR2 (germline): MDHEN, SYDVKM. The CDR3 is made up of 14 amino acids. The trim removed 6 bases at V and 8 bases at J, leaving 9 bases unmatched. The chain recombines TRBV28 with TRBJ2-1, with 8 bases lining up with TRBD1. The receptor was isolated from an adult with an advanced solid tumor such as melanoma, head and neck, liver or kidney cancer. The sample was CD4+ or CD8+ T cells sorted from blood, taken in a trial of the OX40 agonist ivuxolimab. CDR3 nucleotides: TGTGCCAGCAGATCCGACAGGGGTCATCATGAGCAGTTCTTC. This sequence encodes CASRSDRGHHEQFF.